Listed here are 7 T cell receptor beta chains from one sample, sequenced in a study of CD8+ T cells in alopecia areata. Treatment reported: oral pan-JAK inhibitor, 5-10 mg twice daily. cDNA reverse transcribed from extracted RNA served as the sequencing template. Method: immunoSEQ multiplex PCR; TCRdb's copy keeps in-frame clones and lacks some. The sample includes about 210,000 clones, over 60% seen only once; the top ten take 1.2%. Here the sequenced sample was CD4+ T cells sorted from blood, taken at roughly week 45, from a patient treated with tofacitinib. Receptors originate from a human donor with alopecia areata.

The chain has TRBV30 and TRBJ1-2; D unclear. This CDR3 contains 11 residues. V lost 0 bases to trimming and J lost 4 bases, with 3 bases between them. The germline V gene has CDR1 GTSNPN and CDR2 SVGIG (reference sequence). CDR3 sequence: CAWSVPYGYTF. For the CDR3, the DNA is TGTGCCTGGAGTGTACCCTATGGCTACACCTTC.

This clone showed up just a few times. The V and J genes are TRBV6-1 and TRBJ1-2; D unresolved. CDR3 size: 13 residues. Trimming pared 3 bases from V and 6 bases from J, leaving 11 bases between. Germline CDR1 reads MNHNS; CDR2 reads SASEGT. The CDR3 DNA reads as TGTGCCAGCAGTGACAGCTGGAGAGATGGCTACACCTTC. This translates into CASSDSWRDGYTF.

V gene TRBV15 combines with J gene TRBJ1-5; D is uncertain. The CDR3 extends over 14 amino acids. V lost 3 bases and J lost 11, with 17 bases in between. Germline assignment: CDR1 LNHNV and CDR2 YYDKDF (reference sequence). The CDR3 DNA reads TGTGCCACCAGCAGCGACATAACTATCAACGCCCAGCATTTT. The encoded protein is CATSSDITINAQHF. Full variable domain (outside the CDR3, taken from reference TRBV15 and TRBJ1-5): DAMVIQNPRYQVTQFGKPVTLSCSQTLNHNVMYWYQQKSSQAPKLLFHYYDKDFNNEADTPDNFQSRRPNTSFCFLDIRSPGLGDTAMYLCATSSDITINAQHFGDGTRLSIL.

The rearrangement joins TRBV6-5 to TRBJ2-2; TRBD2 might be the D (5 bases). Germline CDR1 is MNHEY and CDR2 is SVGAGI. The ends were cut back, 6 bases at V and 1 base at J, with 9 bases in the middle. This CDR3 spans 14 amino acids. The CDR3 DNA reads TGTGCCAGCAGAAACGGGGAGAACACCGGGGAGCTGTTTTTT. It yields the protein CASRNGENTGELFF.

This clone is a singleton in its sample. The rearrangement links TRBV29-1 to TRBJ2-3, with 11 nucleotides matching TRBD2. The CDR3 extends over 14 amino acids. J was trimmed by 4 bases and V by 5 bases; bases with no gene match: 5. Germline loops: CDR1 SQVTM, CDR2 ANQGSEA. For the CDR3, the DNA is TGCAGCGTTCCTCTAGCGGGGGGCGCAGATACGCAGTATTTT. Its translation: CSVPLAGGADTQYF.

This clone came up a few times. This chain connects TRBV11-2 to TRBJ2-3, with a possible D match to TRBD2 (5 bases). Trimming took 1 base from V and 5 from J, leaving 13 bases between them. The CDR3 length is 15 residues. Germline V gene lookup returns CDR1 SGHAT and CDR2 FQNNGV. The DNA for the CDR3 is TGTGCCAGCAGCTTAGTAGTCTCTCGGGGAGATACGCAGTATTTT. Translated: CASSLVVSRGDTQYF.

This clone has a single count. This chain uses TRBV10-2 with TRBJ1-4; D ambiguous. Looked up from germline, CDR1 is WSHSY and CDR2 is SAAADI. Trimming took 6 bases from V and 5 from J, leaving 4 bases between them. The CDR3 sequence is 11 residues long. The CDR3 bases are TGCGCCAGCAGAAGGAATGAAAAACTGTTTTTT. Protein product: CASRRNEKLFF.